These 3 T cell receptor beta chains originate from one sample sequenced in a study of cytomegalovirus exposure and HLA in healthy donors. PCR involved 60 Vbeta and 13 Jbeta primers. TCRdb keeps only in-frame clones here, not all; method: immunoSEQ multiplex PCR. The sample includes about 120,000 clones, more than 60% seen only once; the top ten take approximately 11%. Sequenced: PBMCs. The receptors derive from a man in his forties in good health and CMV-seropositive.

This chain's CDR3 is CSVGGTGGDLGETQYF. The DNA for the CDR3 is TGCAGCGTTGGGGGGACAGGGGGCGATCTGGGAGAGACCCAGTACTTC. This chain links TRBV29-1 with TRBJ2-5, with TRBD1 matching over 12 bases. With 4 bases clipped from V and 4 bases from J, the junction kept 10 bases outside the gene matches. This CDR3 has 16 residues. CDR1 and CDR2 from the germline V gene are SQVTM and ANQGSEA. The full variable domain, rest sourced from reference TRBV29-1 and TRBJ2-5, is SAVISQKPSRDICQRGTSLTIQCQVDSQVTMMFWYRQQPGQSLTLIATANQGSEATYESGFVIDKFPISRPNLTFSTLTVSNMSPEDSSIYLCSVGGTGGDLGETQYFGPGTRLLVL.

V and J are TRBV4-2 and TRBJ2-1, with 11 bases lining up with TRBD2. This CDR3 has 17 residues. With 1 base clipped from V and 8 bases from J, the junction kept 10 bases outside the gene matches. Germline V gene sequence: CDR1 LGHNA, CDR2 YNFKEQ. As DNA, the CDR3 is TGTGCCAGCAGCCAAGCGACACTAGCGGGAGCAGCATATGAGCAGTTCTTC. It encodes CASSQATLAGAAYEQFF.

The chain recombines TRBV15 with TRBJ1-2; D unresolved. V was shortened by 3 bases and J by 1 base, with 9 bases between the two germline ends. The CDR3 runs 14 residues. Germline V gives CDR1 LNHNV, CDR2 YYDKDF (reference sequence). The CDR3 spells CATSSPTDNYGYTF. The CDR3 nucleotides are TGTGCCACCAGCAGTCCCACAGATAACTATGGCTACACCTTC.